One sample yielded the 5 T cell receptor beta chains listed below, sequenced in a study of shared clonotypes between healthy human individuals. The assay was immunoSEQ multiplex PCR, and TCRdb's table has in-frame clones only and misses some. The sample consists of 1.5 million to 2.5 million clones, less than 95% of them appearing once. Only CD45RO-negative cells positively selected for CCR7 counted as naive CD8 cells, so terminally differentiated effector memory CD45RA+ cells were excluded. The sequencing input was naive CD8+ T cells sorted from blood. The receptors come from a man in his late teens or twenties in good health.

The gene calls are TRBV15 and TRBJ1-2, with TRBD1 as a possible D gene (6 bases). The CDR3 runs 13 residues. Germline V gives CDR1 LNHNV, CDR2 YYDKDF (reference sequence). Trimming cost V 5 bases and J 4 bases, with 11 bases left between them. CDR3 sequence (DNA): TGTGCCACCAGCCAAGACAGGATCTATGGCTACACCTTC. It translates to CATSQDRIYGYTF. The whole variable domain, filled in from reference TRBV15 and TRBJ1-2, reads DAMVIQNPRYQVTQFGKPVTLSCSQTLNHNVMYWYQQKSSQAPKLLFHYYDKDFNNEADTPDNFQSRRPNTSFCFLDIRSPGLGDTAMYLCATSQDRIYGYTFGSGTRLTVV.

The V gene is TRBV27, the J gene TRBJ2-2; no clear D. V lost 3 bases and J 0 bases, leaving 8 bases between the germline ends. The germline CDR1 and CDR2 sequences are MNHEY and SMNVEV (reference sequence). The length of the CDR3 is 15 residues. Here the CDR3 DNA reads TGTGCCAGCAGTTTTGGGCCAACGAACACCGGGGAGCTGTTTTTT. It encodes CASSFGPTNTGELFF.

The J gene is TRBJ2-3, the V gene TRBV13; 13 nucleotides match TRBD2. Germline trimming cut 5 bases from V and 0 bases from J; bases unmatched to any gene: 5. The CDR3 totals 17 residues. In germline, CDR1 is PRHDT, CDR2 FYEKMQ (reference sequence). CDR3 DNA: TGTGCCAGCAGCCCGGGACTAGCGGGACCTAGCACAGATACGCAGTATTTT. Protein product: CASSPGLAGPSTDTQYF.

About this clone itself: The identical CDR3 is also encoded by other nucleotide sequences in the sample. V and J are TRBV5-6 and TRBJ2-5; D perhaps matches TRBD1 (5 bases). This CDR3 comprises 14 residues. V was shortened by 0 bases and J by 3 bases, with 9 bases between the two germline ends. Germline V gives CDR1 SGHDT, CDR2 YYEEEE. The DNA of the CDR3 is TGTGCCAGCAGCTTGGCAGGGATGGAAGAGACCCAGTACTTC. Translated: CASSLAGMEETQYF.

CDR3 protein: CAWSPTWNTEAFF. CDR3 coding DNA: TGTGCCTGGAGCCCGACCTGGAACACTGAAGCTTTCTTT. The chain employs TRBV30 and TRBJ1-1; no clear D. V lost 3 bases and J lost 1, with 9 bases in between. This CDR3 is built from 13 residues. Germline V gives CDR1 GTSNPN, CDR2 SVGIG (reference sequence).